The 9 T cell receptor beta chains given below trace back to one sample, sequenced in a study of CD8+CD57+ T cells in acquired aplastic anemia. All sequencing subjects had displayed CD8+CD57+ cell expansion on flow cytometry. Profiles of TCR beta VDJ and CDR3 were generated from a genomic DNA template. TCRdb re-analysed the reads in MiXCR, keeping a single row per CDR3 protein. The sample contains some 200,000 distinct CDR3 sequences, under 55% of which appear only once. Sequencing used sorted CD4+, CD8+, or CD8+CD57+ T cells (not recorded which) from PBMCs. All receptors derive from a human donor with aplastic anemia.

This CDR3 reads CATSDLQGSYNEQFF. The CDR3, as DNA: TGTGCCACCAGTGATTTGCAGGGCTCCTACAATGAGCAGTTCTTC. The chain couples TRBV24-1 to TRBJ2-1; tentative D call: TRBD1 (5 bases). Trimming removed 0 bases at V and 0 bases at J, with 5 bases between. The germline V gene encodes CDR1 KGHDR and CDR2 SFDVKD. The CDR3 has 15 amino acids.

The chain combines TRBV7-9 with TRBJ2-7, with a weak D call TRBD2 (6 bases). CDR1 is SEHNR and CDR2 is FQNEAQ in the germline V gene (reference sequence). With 11 bases removed from V and 1 base from J, the gap between germline ends came to 15 bases. The CDR3 totals 13 residues. Here the CDR3 DNA reads TGTGCCTCCGGGACTTTCGTTTCCTACGAGCAGTACTTC. Its protein is CASGTFVSYEQYF.

For this clonotype: Germline and junction disagree at one end, which may indicate a read error. This CDR3 is CASGDTSEGTQYF. CDR3 sequence (DNA): TGTGCCAGCGGTGACACTAGCGAGGGTACGCAGTATTTT. The chain carries TRBV2 and TRBJ2-3; 7 positions agree with TRBD2. The CDR3 is 13 amino acids. Per the germline V gene, CDR1 is SNHLY and CDR2 is FYNNEI.

This clonotype has a count of ten or more. The V gene is TRBV5-1, the J gene TRBJ2-7; 7 positions agree with TRBD1. V lost 4 bases, J lost 6 bases, and 4 bases stayed unmatched. This CDR3 region has 12 residues. The germline V gene has CDR1 SGHRS and CDR2 YFSETQ. The CDR3 here is CASSRQGIEQYF. CDR3 DNA: TGCGCCAGCAGCAGACAGGGTATCGAGCAGTACTTC.

This clonotype showed up just a few times. The chain is built from TRBV7-9 and TRBJ1-6, with 8 bases identical to TRBD1. Germline CDR1 reads SEHNR; CDR2 reads FQNEAQ (reference sequence). The V and J ends lost 5 bases and 8 bases, in that order; junction bases with no gene match: 5. The CDR3 loop spans 14 amino acids. The CDR3 spells CASSPGQGYSPLHF. The DNA of the CDR3 is TGTGCCAGCAGCCCTGGACAGGGATATTCACCCCTCCACTTT.

V and J are TRBV19 and TRBJ2-7; D possibly corresponds to TRBD1 (7 bases). V was shortened by 6 bases and J by 3 bases, with 15 bases between the two germline ends. The germline V gene encodes CDR1 LNHDA and CDR2 SQIVND (reference sequence). CDR3 length: 14 amino acids. CDR3 region: CASRGRDRDYEQYF. In DNA form, the CDR3 reads TGTGCCAGTAGGGGGCGGGACAGAGACTACGAGCAGTACTTC.

The chain links TRBV9 to TRBJ1-2; tentatively, D is TRBD1 (6 bases). The germline V and J ends were trimmed by 0 bases and 5 bases, with 17 bases remaining between them. The CDR3 sequence is 16 residues long. Germline V gene data show CDR1 as SGDLS and CDR2 as YYNGEE. CDR3 protein: CASSVAGGASGYGYTF. In DNA form, the CDR3 reads TGTGCCAGCAGCGTAGCCGGGGGGGCTTCTGGTTATGGCTACACCTTC. Variable domain in full (rest from reference TRBV9 and TRBJ1-2): DSGVTQTPKHLITATGQRVTLRCSPRSGDLSVYWYQQSLDQGLQFLIQYYNGEERAKGNILERFSAQQFPDLHSELNLSSLELGDSALYFCASSVAGGASGYGYTFGSGTRLTVV.

This clonotype was counted ten times or more. The chain recombines TRBV20-1 with TRBJ2-7; D might be TRBD1 or TRBD2, each matching 5 bases. Germline CDR1 reads DFQATT; CDR2 reads SNEGSKA (reference sequence). The CDR3 runs 13 residues. V lost 3 bases and J lost 2, with 11 bases in between. The CDR3 is CSASPGATYEQYF. The CDR3, as DNA: TGCAGTGCTAGTCCCGGGGCCACCTACGAGCAGTACTTC.

This sequence joins TRBV11-2 and TRBJ2-7; 8 bases map to TRBD2. V lost 4 bases to trimming and J lost 0 bases; unmatched junction nucleotides: 8. Germline-derived CDR1 and CDR2 are SGHAT and FQNNGV. The CDR3 loop spans 16 amino acids. The CDR3 bases are TGTGCCAGCAGCTCGAGCAGCGGGAGCCTCTCCTACGAGCAGTACTTC. It yields the protein CASSSSSGSLSYEQYF.